This TCR beta chain comes out of a study of T cells in Graves' hyperthyroidism and ophthalmopathy. TCR beta CDR3 region amplification was performed from RNA transcripts. TCR CDR3 underwent first-round RT-PCR with the HTBI primer set. TCRdb reanalysed the multiplex PCR reads using MiXCR and keeps one entry per CDR3 protein. The profile shows roughly 400,000 distinct CDR3 sequences, 15% to 19% of them singletons. CDR3 length equals 12 residues. V lost 6 bases, J lost 4 bases, and 3 bases stayed unmatched. Per the germline V gene, CDR1 is MNHNS and CDR2 is SASEGT. The chain joins TRBV6-1 to TRBJ2-7; 7 bases line up with TRBD2. Sequencing input: blood. The clonotype comes from a woman between 18 and 30 years old with Graves' hyperthyroidism that later progressed to Graves' ophthalmopathy. The CDR3 protein is CASRLAEYEQYF. Written as DNA, the CDR3 is TGTGCCAGCAGGCTAGCGGAATACGAGCAGTACTTC.